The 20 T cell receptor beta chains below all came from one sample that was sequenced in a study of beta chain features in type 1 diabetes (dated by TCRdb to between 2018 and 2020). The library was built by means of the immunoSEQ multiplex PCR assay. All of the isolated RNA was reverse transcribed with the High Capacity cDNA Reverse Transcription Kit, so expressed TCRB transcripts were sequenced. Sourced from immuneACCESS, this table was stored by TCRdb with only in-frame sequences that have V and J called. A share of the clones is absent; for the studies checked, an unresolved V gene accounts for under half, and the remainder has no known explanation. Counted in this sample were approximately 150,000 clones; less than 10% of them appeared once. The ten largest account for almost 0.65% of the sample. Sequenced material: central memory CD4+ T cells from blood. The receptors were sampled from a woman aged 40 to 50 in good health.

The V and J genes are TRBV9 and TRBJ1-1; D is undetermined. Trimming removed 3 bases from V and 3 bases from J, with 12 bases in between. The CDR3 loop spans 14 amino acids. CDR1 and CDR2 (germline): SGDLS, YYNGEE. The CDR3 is CASSGLVAHTEAFF. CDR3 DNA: TGTGCCAGCAGCGGGCTTGTGGCACACACTGAAGCTTTCTTT.

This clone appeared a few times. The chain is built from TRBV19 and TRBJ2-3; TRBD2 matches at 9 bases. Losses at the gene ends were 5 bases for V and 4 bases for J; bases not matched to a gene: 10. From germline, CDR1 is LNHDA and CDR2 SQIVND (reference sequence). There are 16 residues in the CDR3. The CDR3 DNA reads TGTGCCAGTAGTCCCCCCCCGGGACTAGCCGCAGATACGCAGTATTTT. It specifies CASSPPPGLAADTQYF. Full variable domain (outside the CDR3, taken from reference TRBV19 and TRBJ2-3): DGGITQSPKYLFRKEGQNVTLSCEQNLNHDAMYWYRQDPGQGLRLIYYSQIVNDFQKGDIAEGYSVSREKKESFPLTVTSAQKNPTAFYLCASSPPPGLAADTQYFGPGTRLTVL.

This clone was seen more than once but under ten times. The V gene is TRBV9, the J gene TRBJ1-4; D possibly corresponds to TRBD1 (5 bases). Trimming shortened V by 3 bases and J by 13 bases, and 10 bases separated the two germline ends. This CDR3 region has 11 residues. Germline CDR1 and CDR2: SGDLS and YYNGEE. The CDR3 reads CASSETVGLFF. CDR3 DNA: TGTGCCAGCAGCGAGACAGTGGGACTGTTTTTT. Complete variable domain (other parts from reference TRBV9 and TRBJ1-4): DSGVTQTPKHLITATGQRVTLRCSPRSGDLSVYWYQQSLDQGLQFLIQYYNGEERAKGNILERFSAQQFPDLHSELNLSSLELGDSALYFCASSETVGLFFGSGTQLSVL.

CDR3 sequence (DNA): TGTGCCAGCAGCTACGACAGTGGCTACAATGAGCAGTTCTTC. It is translated as CASSYDSGYNEQFF. This chain links TRBV7-8 with TRBJ2-1, with D perhaps matching TRBD1 (5 bases). Germline assignment: CDR1 SGHVS and CDR2 FQNEAQ. There are 14 residues in the CDR3. V was cut by 4 bases and J by 3 bases, with 10 bases left in between. The whole variable domain, filled in from reference TRBV7-8 and TRBJ2-1, reads GAGVSQSPRYKVAKRGQDVALRCDPISGHVSLFWYQQALGQGPEFLTYFQNEAQLDKSGLPSDRFFAERPEGSVSTLKIQRTQQEDSAVYLCASSYDSGYNEQFFGPGTRLTVL.

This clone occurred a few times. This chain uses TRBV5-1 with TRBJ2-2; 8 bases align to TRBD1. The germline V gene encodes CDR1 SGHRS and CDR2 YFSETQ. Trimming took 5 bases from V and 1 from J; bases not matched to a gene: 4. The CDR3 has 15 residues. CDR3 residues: CASSWDRRNTGELFF. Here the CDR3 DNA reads TGCGCCAGCAGTTGGGACAGGAGGAACACCGGGGAGCTGTTTTTT.

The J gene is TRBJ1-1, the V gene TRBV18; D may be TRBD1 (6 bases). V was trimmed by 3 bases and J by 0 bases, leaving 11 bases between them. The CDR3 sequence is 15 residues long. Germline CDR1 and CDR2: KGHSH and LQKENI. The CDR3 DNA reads TGTGCCAGCTCACCTGGACAGAACATGAACACTGAAGCTTTCTTT. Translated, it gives CASSPGQNMNTEAFF.

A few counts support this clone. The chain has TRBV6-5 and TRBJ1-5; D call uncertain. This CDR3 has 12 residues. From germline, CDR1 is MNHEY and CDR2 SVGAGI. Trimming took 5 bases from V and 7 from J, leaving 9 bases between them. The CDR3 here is CASSLPGQPQHF. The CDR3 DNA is TGTGCCAGCAGTCTACCCGGGCAGCCCCAGCATTTT.

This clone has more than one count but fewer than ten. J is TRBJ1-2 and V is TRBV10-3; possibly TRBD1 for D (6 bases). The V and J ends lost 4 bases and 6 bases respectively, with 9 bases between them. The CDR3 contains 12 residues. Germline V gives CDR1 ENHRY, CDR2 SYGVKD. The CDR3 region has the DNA TGTGCCATCAGTGCGCGGACAGATGGCTACACCTTC. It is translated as CAISARTDGYTF.

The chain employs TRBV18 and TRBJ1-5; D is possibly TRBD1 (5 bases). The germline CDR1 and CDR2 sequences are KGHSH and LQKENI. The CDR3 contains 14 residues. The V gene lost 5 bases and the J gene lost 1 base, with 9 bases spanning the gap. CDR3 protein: CASSKQESNQPQHF. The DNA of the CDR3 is TGTGCCAGCTCAAAACAGGAAAGCAATCAGCCCCAGCATTTT. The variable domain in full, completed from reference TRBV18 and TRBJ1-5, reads NAGVMQNPRHLVRRRGQEARLRCSPMKGHSHVYWYRQLPEEGLKFMVYLQKENIIDESGMPKERFSAEFPKEGPSILRIQQVVRGDSAAYFCASSKQESNQPQHFGDGTRLSIL.

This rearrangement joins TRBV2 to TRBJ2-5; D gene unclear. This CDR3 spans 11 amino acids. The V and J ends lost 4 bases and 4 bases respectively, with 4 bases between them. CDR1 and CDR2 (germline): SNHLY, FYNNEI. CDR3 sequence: CASSGLETQYF. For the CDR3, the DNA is TGTGCCAGCAGTGGGCTAGAGACCCAGTACTTC.

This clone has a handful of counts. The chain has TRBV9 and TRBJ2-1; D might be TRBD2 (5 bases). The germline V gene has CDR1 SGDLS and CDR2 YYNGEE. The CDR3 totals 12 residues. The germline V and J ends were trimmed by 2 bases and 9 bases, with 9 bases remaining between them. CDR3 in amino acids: CASSVDLGEQFF. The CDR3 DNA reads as TGTGCCAGCAGCGTGGACTTGGGTGAGCAGTTCTTC.

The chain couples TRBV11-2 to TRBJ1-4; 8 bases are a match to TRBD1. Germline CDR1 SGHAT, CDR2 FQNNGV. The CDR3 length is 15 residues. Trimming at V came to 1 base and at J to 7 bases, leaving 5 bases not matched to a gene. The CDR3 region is CASSLGQGAPEKLFF. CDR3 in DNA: TGTGCCAGCAGCTTAGGGCAGGGGGCGCCTGAAAAACTGTTTTTT.

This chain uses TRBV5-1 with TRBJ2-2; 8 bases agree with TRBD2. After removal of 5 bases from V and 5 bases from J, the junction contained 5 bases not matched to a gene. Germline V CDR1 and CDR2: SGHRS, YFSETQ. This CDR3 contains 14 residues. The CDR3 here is CASSREGSTGELFF. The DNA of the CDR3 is TGCGCCAGCAGTCGGGAGGGTTCGACCGGGGAGCTGTTTTTT.

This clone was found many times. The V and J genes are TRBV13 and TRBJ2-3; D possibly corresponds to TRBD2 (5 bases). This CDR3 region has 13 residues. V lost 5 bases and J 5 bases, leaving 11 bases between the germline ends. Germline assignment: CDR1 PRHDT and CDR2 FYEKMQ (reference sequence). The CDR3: CASSTTRGDTQYF. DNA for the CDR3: TGTGCCAGCAGCACTACTCGGGGAGATACGCAGTATTTT.

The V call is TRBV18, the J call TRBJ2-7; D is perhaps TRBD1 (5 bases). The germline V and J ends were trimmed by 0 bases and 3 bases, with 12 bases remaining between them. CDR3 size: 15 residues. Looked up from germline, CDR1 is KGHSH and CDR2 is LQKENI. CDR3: CASSPPQGGDYEQYF. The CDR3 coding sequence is TGTGCCAGCTCACCACCTCAGGGTGGGGACTACGAGCAGTACTTC.

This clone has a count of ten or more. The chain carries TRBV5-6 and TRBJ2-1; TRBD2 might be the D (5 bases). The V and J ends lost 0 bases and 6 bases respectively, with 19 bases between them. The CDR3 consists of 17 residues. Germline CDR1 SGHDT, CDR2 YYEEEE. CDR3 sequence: CASSLGEIRRRSNEQFF. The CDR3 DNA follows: TGTGCCAGCAGCTTGGGGGAGATCCGGCGAAGGAGCAATGAGCAGTTCTTC.

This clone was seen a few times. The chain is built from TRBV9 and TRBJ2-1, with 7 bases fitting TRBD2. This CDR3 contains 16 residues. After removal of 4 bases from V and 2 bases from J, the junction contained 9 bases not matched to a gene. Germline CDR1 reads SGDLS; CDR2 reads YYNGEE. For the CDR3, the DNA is TGTGCCAGCAGCTCCCAGGGAAGCGGGGCCTACAATGAGCAGTTCTTC. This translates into CASSSQGSGAYNEQFF.

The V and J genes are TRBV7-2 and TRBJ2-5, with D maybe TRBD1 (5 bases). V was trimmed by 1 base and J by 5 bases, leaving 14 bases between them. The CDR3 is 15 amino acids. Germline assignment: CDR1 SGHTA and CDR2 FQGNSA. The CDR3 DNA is TGTGCCAGCAGCTTAGTAGGACATCTGGGGGAGACCCAGTACTTC. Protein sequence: CASSLVGHLGETQYF.

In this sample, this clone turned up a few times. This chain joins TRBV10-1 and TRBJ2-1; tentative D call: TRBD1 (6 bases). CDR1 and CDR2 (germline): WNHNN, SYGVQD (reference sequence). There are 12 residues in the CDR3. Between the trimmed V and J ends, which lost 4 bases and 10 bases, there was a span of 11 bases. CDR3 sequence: CASSAGVWEQFF. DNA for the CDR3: TGCGCCAGCAGTGCAGGGGTTTGGGAGCAGTTCTTC.

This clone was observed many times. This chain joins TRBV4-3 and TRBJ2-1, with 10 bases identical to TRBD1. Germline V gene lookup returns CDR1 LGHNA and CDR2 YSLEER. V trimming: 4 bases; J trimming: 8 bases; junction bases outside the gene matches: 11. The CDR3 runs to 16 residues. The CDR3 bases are TGCGCCAGCAGCCTAACCCTTAGGACAGGGGGGGATGAGCAGTTCTTC. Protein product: CASSLTLRTGGDEQFF.